The rows below give T cell receptor beta chains drawn from one sample of a study of blood T cell repertoires in COVID-19. Data came from immunoSEQ multiplex PCR; TCRdb stores just in-frame clones and leaves some out. The repertoire holds 90,000 to 150,000 clones, with over 75% as singletons. The sequencing input was peripheral blood. The receptors originated from an elderly man with acute or convalescent COVID-19. The CDR3 runs from the conserved cysteine through the conserved F or W. D genes are given only for firm matches. Where a row states a size, it is once, few, many or the class of an expanded clone; other rows omit it.

V gene,clone size,J gene,D gene,CDR3 DNA,CDR3 protein
TRBV3-1/TRBV3-2,NA,TRBJ1-5,NA,TGTGCCAGCAGCTCGGCAGGTAATCAGCCCCAGCATTTT,CASSSAGNQPQHF
TRBV5-5,NA,TRBJ1-2,NA,TGTGCCAGCAGCCCGGACGGGGTCTATGGCTACACCTTC,CASSPDGVYGYTF
TRBV7-3,NA,TRBJ2-5,NA,TGTGCCAGCAGCCCCCACCGGGAGCGGCTCTTTCAGACCCAGTACTTC,CASSPHRERLFQTQYF
TRBV15,NA,TRBJ2-1,TRBD2,TGTGCCACCAGCAAGGAGACTAGCGGGAGTTCTTGGCCCTACAATGAGCAGTTCTTC,CATSKETSGSSWPYNEQFF
TRBV24-1,once,TRBJ2-2,NA,TGTGCCACCAGTGATCGCAACAGGGACACCGGGGAGCTGTTTTTT,CATSDRNRDTGELFF
TRBV28,NA,TRBJ2-7,NA,TGTGCCAGCAGCTTCGGTGGGGGCCCCTACGAGCAGTACTTC,CASSFGGGPYEQYF
TRBV14,NA,TRBJ2-1,NA,TGTGCCAGCAGCCAAGATTACTCCTACAATGAGCAGTTCTTC,CASSQDYSYNEQFF
TRBV28,once,TRBJ1-5,NA,TGTGCCAGCAATTACGGGAACGGGCAGCCCCAGCATTTT,CASNYGNGQPQHF
TRBV9,NA,TRBJ2-7,NA,TGTGCCAGCAGAAGACAGCCCGACGGGGGCGAGCAGTACTTC,CASRRQPDGGEQYF
TRBV19,NA,TRBJ1-5,NA,TGTGCCAGTGCGACAGAAGCGTATAGCAATCAGCCCCAGCATTTT,CASATEAYSNQPQHF
TRBV3-1/TRBV3-2,NA,TRBJ1-4,TRBD1,TGTGCCAGCAGCCAAAATACAGGGGCGAATGAAAAACTGTTTTTT,CASSQNTGANEKLFF
TRBV9,once,TRBJ1-6,NA,TGTGCCAGCAGCGTCGGAGGGGCTCGCTCACCCCTCCACTTT,CASSVGGARSPLHF
TRBV27,NA,TRBJ2-1,TRBD2,TGTGCCAGCAGTTTACCGCTATTTAGCGGGGTCTACAATGAGCAGTTCTTC,CASSLPLFSGVYNEQFF
TRBV5-1,NA,TRBJ2-3,TRBD1,TGCGCCAGCAGCTCGGGCCGGGACAGCTACACAGATACGCAGTATTTT,CASSSGRDSYTDTQYF
TRBV6-5,NA,TRBJ1-2,TRBD1,TGTGCCAGCACTTCCAGCTTGGGACAGGGGTTTGGCTACACCTTC,CASTSSLGQGFGYTF
TRBV6-5,NA,TRBJ1-5,TRBD1,TGTGCCAGCAGGGACAGGGGGCGCGGTCAGCCCCAGCATTTT,CASRDRGRGQPQHF
TRBV7-2,NA,TRBJ1-2,NA,TGTGCCAGCAGCCGCGGTGGTCCCCGAGGAGCGGACTATGGCTACACCTTC,CASSRGGPRGADYGYTF
TRBV3-1/TRBV3-2,NA,TRBJ1-2,NA,TGTGCCAGCACCCCAGCCCACCAGGGTTATGGCTACACCTTC,CASTPAHQGYGYTF
TRBV9,NA,TRBJ2-1,TRBD2,TGTGCCAGCAGCGGGGGACTAGCGGTGAATGAGCAGTTCTTC,CASSGGLAVNEQFF
TRBV6-6,NA,TRBJ1-5,TRBD1,TGTGCCAGCACCTTTCAGGGGGGCGCGCATTTT,CASTFQGGAHF
TRBV7-2,NA,TRBJ1-6,NA,TGTGCCAGCAGCTCTGGGGGGGTGAATTCACCCCTCCACTTT,CASSSGGVNSPLHF
TRBV3-1/TRBV3-2,NA,TRBJ2-5,TRBD2,TGTGCCAGCAGCCAGGGACTAGTCACAGAGACCCAGTACTTC,CASSQGLVTETQYF
TRBV12-3/TRBV12-4,NA,TRBJ1-2,NA,TGTGCCAGCAGTTTAGGGGAGCTCTATGGCTACACCTTC,CASSLGELYGYTF
TRBV2,NA,TRBJ2-1,TRBD2,TGTGCCAGCAGGGATACTAGCGGGGGGGCTAATGAGCAGTTCTTC,CASRDTSGGANEQFF
TRBV10-3,few,TRBJ1-4,NA,TGTGCCATCAGTGAGAACAGGGAGAGGGAAAAACTGTTTTTT,CAISENREREKLFF
TRBV3-1/TRBV3-2,once,TRBJ1-6,NA,TGTGCCAGCAGCCAAAGAGATTCACCCCTCCACTTT,CASSQRDSPLHF
TRBV27,once,TRBJ1-5,NA,TGTGCCAGCAGCCTCAGACCCCCGGGGGTGTATAGCAATCAGCCCCAGCATTTT,CASSLRPPGVYSNQPQHF
TRBV18,once,TRBJ2-3,TRBD2,TGTGCCAGCTCACCACTGGCGGGAGAGCCAGATACGCAGTATTTT,CASSPLAGEPDTQYF
TRBV5-4,NA,TRBJ2-1,NA,TGTGCCAGCAGCTCCCCGGGGGGCTCTGCCCACAATGAGCAGTTCTTC,CASSSPGGSAHNEQFF
TRBV7-9,NA,TRBJ2-3,NA,TGTGCCAGCAGCTTAGAGGGAGCAGATACGCAGTATTTT,CASSLEGADTQYF
TRBV3-1/TRBV3-2,once,TRBJ1-2,TRBD1,TGTGCCAGCAGCCTCAGGGGGATTAACTATGGCTACACCTTC,CASSLRGINYGYTF
TRBV18,NA,TRBJ2-7,TRBD1,TGTGCCAGCCGGACAGGGAACAACGAGCAGTACTTC,CASRTGNNEQYF